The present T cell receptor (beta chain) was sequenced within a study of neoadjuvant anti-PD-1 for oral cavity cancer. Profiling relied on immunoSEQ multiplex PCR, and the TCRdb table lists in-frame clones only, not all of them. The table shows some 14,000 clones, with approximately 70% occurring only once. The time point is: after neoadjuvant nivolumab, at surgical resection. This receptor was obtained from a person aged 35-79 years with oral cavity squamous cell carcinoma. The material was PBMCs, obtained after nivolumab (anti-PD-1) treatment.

CDR3 DNA sequence: TGTGCCAGCCCTCGGTGCAACTCTGGAAACACCATATATTTT. This codes for CASPRCNSGNTIYF. J is TRBJ1-3 and V is TRBV27; D is uncertain. The length of the CDR3 is 14 residues. The germline V gene encodes CDR1 MNHEY and CDR2 SMNVEV (reference sequence). The V end lost 8 bases, the J end lost 0 bases, and 11 bases lay between the germline ends.